The source of this T cell receptor (beta chain) is a study of T cells in localized non-small cell lung cancer. A remark on this clone: The antigen is not known.

Study outcomes and limitations: Sequencing covered just one tumor region, so heterogeneity cannot be ruled out. Higher T cell density in the blood was associated with longer overall survival, whereas higher adjacent-lung clonality associated with shorter survival. Adjacent lung was found to contain a median around 58 of the top 100 tumor clones. Uninvolved adjacent lung had more T cell clonality than any other tissue, topping tumor.

J gave up 7 bases and V 4 bases, and 7 bases lay outside the gene matches. This CDR3 has 14 amino acids. Germline loops: CDR1 MNHEY, CDR2 SMNVEV (reference sequence). Data came from immunoSEQ multiplex PCR; TCRdb stores just in-frame clones and leaves some out. The table has about 9,600 clones, about 92% seen once. The sample consisted of peripheral blood, taken before any cancer treatment. The rearrangement uses TRBV27 and TRBJ1-2; 9 bases match TRBD1. This sequence originates from a male donor at least 60 years old with stage III squamous cell lung carcinoma. DNA for the CDR3: TGTGCCAGCAGTTCGGGACAGGGTTTTTCTGGCTACACCTTC. This translates into CASSSGQGFSGYTF.